The 23 T cell receptor beta chains given below trace back to one sample, sequenced in a study of blood T cells in healthy people across ages. Together with a sample-barcoded 5' primer, a J-beta primer mix was included in a second PCR lasting roughly 7 to 11 cycles. MiXCR was run by TCRdb on the 5' RACE reads, yielding one entry per CDR3 protein. The table includes 1.8 million or so distinct CDR3 sequences, about two fifths detected once. Sequencing was performed on blood. The receptors come from a human donor in good health.

V gene TRBV4-3 combines with J gene TRBJ1-2; D possibly corresponds to TRBD1 (5 bases). Trimming stripped 0 bases from V and 3 bases from J, with 20 bases between. This CDR3 has 18 residues. Germline values: CDR1 LGHNA, CDR2 YSLEER. CDR3 residues: CASSQDGTDVDPDYGYTF. CDR3 bases: TGCGCCAGCAGCCAAGATGGGACGGACGTGGATCCGGACTATGGCTACACCTTC.

The rearrangement joins TRBV4-1 to TRBJ2-7; D uncertain. CDR1 is MGHRA and CDR2 is YSYEKL in the germline V gene. The CDR3 is made up of 14 amino acids. V lost 2 bases, J lost 2 bases, and 10 bases lay in between. Here the CDR3 DNA reads TGCGCCAGCAGCCAACCGCACGGTACCTACGAGCAGTACTTC. Its protein is CASSQPHGTYEQYF.

The chain is built from TRBV5-1 and TRBJ1-1, with D perhaps TRBD1 (6 bases). CDR3 length: 18 residues. CDR1 SGHRS and CDR2 YFSETQ come from the germline V gene. Trimming stripped 7 bases from V and 0 bases from J, with 25 bases between. CDR3 protein: CASALSGGSGAMNTEAFF. The CDR3 DNA is TGCGCCAGCGCCCTCTCTGGGGGCTCAGGGGCGATGAACACTGAAGCTTTCTTT.

The chain is built from TRBV5-1 and TRBJ2-6, with D unclear. The CDR3 runs to 16 residues. V was clipped by 3 bases and J by 0 bases, with 10 bases between them. The germline gives CDR1 SGHRS, CDR2 YFSETQ. The CDR3 region has the DNA TGCGCCAGCAGCTCCCAGCGTAGCTCTGGGGCCAACGTCCTGACTTTC. Encoded protein: CASSSQRSSGANVLTF.

This clonotype has a handful of counts. The chain couples TRBV12-3 or TRBV12-4 to TRBJ1-1; 9 bases fit TRBD1. The CDR3 runs 15 residues. The V and J ends lost 5 bases and 3 bases, in that order; junction bases with no gene match: 7. CDR3 DNA sequence: TGTGCCAGCAGTCCGGGGACAGGGCTGGACACTGAAGCTTTCTTT. Its translation is CASSPGTGLDTEAFF.

This clonotype has ten or more counts. The junction shows a germline mismatch at one end, possibly a read error. V gene TRBV5-1 combines with J gene TRBJ2-5; no definite D call. CDR1 and CDR2 from the germline V gene are SGHRS and YFSETQ. CDR3 length: 14 amino acids. CDR3 DNA sequence: TGTGCCAGCAGCTTGGTGCCAGGTCAAGAGACCCAGTACTTC. Its protein product is CASSLVPGQETQYF.

A few counts support this clonotype. The rearrangement links TRBV6-2 or TRBV6-3 to TRBJ2-4; D may match TRBD1 or TRBD2 (5 bases each). This CDR3 region has 15 residues. Trimming pared 0 bases from V and 15 bases from J, leaving 21 bases between. Germline loops: CDR1 MNHEY, CDR2 SVGEGT. For the CDR3, the DNA is TGTGCCAGCAGTTACTCGGGGACCACCAGGACAAGACTGTACTTC. Translated, it gives CASSYSGTTRTRLYF.

The chain couples TRBV7-2 to TRBJ1-2; possible D gene TRBD1, 6 bases. From germline, CDR1 is SGHTA and CDR2 FQGNSA. The CDR3 is 14 residues long. The germline V and J ends were trimmed by 5 bases and 4 bases, with 14 bases remaining between them. The CDR3 loop reads CASSGSGGSYGYTF. CDR3 nucleotides: TGTGCCAGCAGCGGCTCGGGGGGCAGCTATGGCTACACCTTC. The full variable domain, with the rest looked up from reference TRBV7-2 and TRBJ1-2, is GAGVSQSPSNKVTEKGKDVELRCDPISGHTALYWYRQSLGQGLEFLIYFQGNSAPDKSGLPSDRFSAERTGGSVSTLTIQRTQQEDSAVYLCASSGSGGSYGYTFGSGTRLTVV.

This chain connects TRBV18 to TRBJ2-2, with unresolved D. V lost 2 bases and J 3 bases, leaving 10 bases between the germline ends. This CDR3 spans 15 amino acids. The germline gives CDR1 KGHSH, CDR2 LQKENI. CDR3 loop: CASSPGLGDTGELFF. CDR3 bases: TGTGCCAGCTCACCAGGGCTAGGTGACACCGGGGAGCTGTTTTTT. Together with reference TRBV18 and TRBJ2-2, the CDR3 gives the full variable domain: NAGVMQNPRHLVRRRGQEARLRCSPMKGHSHVYWYRQLPEEGLKFMVYLQKENIIDESGMPKERFSAEFPKEGPSILRIQQVVRGDSAAYFCASSPGLGDTGELFFGEGSRLTVL.

The table lists this clonotype with a count of one. The chain couples TRBV3-1 to TRBJ2-5, with a possible D match to TRBD2 (6 bases). Germline V gene sequence: CDR1 LGHDT, CDR2 YNNKEL (reference sequence). This CDR3 region has 16 residues. The germline V and J ends were trimmed by 2 bases and 4 bases, with 17 bases remaining between them. CDR3 DNA sequence: TGTGCCAGCAGCCAACCCACTAGCTTCGGAAGAGAGACCCAGTACTTC. Translation: CASSQPTSFGRETQYF.

The gene calls are TRBV7-9 and TRBJ2-1; 12 positions agree with TRBD2. This CDR3 has 17 residues. Unmatched junction bases numbered 7, after V lost 1 base and J lost 6 bases. The V gene's germline CDR1 is SEHNR and CDR2 FQNEAQ (reference sequence). The CDR3, as DNA: TGTGCCAGCAGCTTAGTTGCGCTAGCGGGGGGGTTCAATGAGCAGTTCTTC. Translating gives CASSLVALAGGFNEQFF.

Remarks on this clonotype: A much larger clone differs from this one at a single base, so this may be a read error. This sequence joins TRBV29-1 and TRBJ1-2; no clear D gene. Germline assignment: CDR1 SQVTM and CDR2 ANQGSEA. V shed 2 bases and J shed 4 bases, with 14 bases lying between them. CDR3 length: 14 amino acids. CDR3 sequence reads: CSVESGRGAYGYTF. CDR3 DNA sequence: TGCAGCGTTGAATCGGGCCGGGGTGCCTATGGCTACACCTTC.

The V and J genes are TRBV5-6 and TRBJ1-1; no definite D call. The CDR3 covers 17 residues. Trimming took off 1 base at V and 1 base at J, with 17 bases between the two ends. Germline V CDR1 and CDR2: SGHDT, YYEEEE. DNA for the CDR3: TGTGCCAGCAGCTTGAGGCCCCTCTTTCTTGAGAACACTGAAGCTTTCTTT. Translated, it gives CASSLRPLFLENTEAFF.

The table lists this clonotype with a count of one. At one boundary the junction diverges from the germline segment, which might be a read error. This chain joins TRBV5-1 and TRBJ2-6, with TRBD1 matching 12 bases. Germline assignment: CDR1 SGHRS and CDR2 YFSETQ. The CDR3 length is 18 residues. The CDR3 DNA follows: TGCGCCAGCAGCTCTCCGGGACAGGGGGCATCAGGGGTCAACGTCCTGACTTTC. It is translated as CASSSPGQGASGVNVLTF.

This chain joins TRBV12-3 or TRBV12-4 and TRBJ2-6; D ambiguous. This CDR3 is 14 amino acids long. V dropped 3 bases and J dropped 8 bases, with 11 bases sitting between them. CDR3 in DNA: TGTGCCAGCAGTTTGAACACACACCCCAACGTCCTGACTTTC. The encoded protein is CASSLNTHPNVLTF.

This clonotype turned up a few times. The gene calls are TRBV7-2 and TRBJ1-6, with a weak D call TRBD1 (5 bases). The CDR3 extends over 15 amino acids. Trimming shortened V by 5 bases and J by 10 bases, and 18 bases separated the two germline ends. Germline values: CDR1 SGHTA, CDR2 FQGNSA. CDR3 loop: CASSPQLGGGSPLHF. The CDR3 nucleotides read TGTGCCAGCAGCCCGCAATTGGGGGGTGGATCACCCCTCCACTTT. Full variable domain (missing parts from reference TRBV7-2 and TRBJ1-6): GAGVSQSPSNKVTEKGKDVELRCDPISGHTALYWYRQSLGQGLEFLIYFQGNSAPDKSGLPSDRFSAERTGGSVSTLTIQRTQQEDSAVYLCASSPQLGGGSPLHFGNGTRLTVT.

This clonotype was seen only a few times. The chain employs TRBV5-1 and TRBJ2-5, with unresolved D. V was shortened by 0 bases and J by 5 bases, with 17 bases between the two germline ends. The CDR3 runs to 16 residues. Germline V lookup: CDR1 SGHRS, CDR2 YFSETQ. This CDR3 reads CASSLGLGFKSETQYF. The CDR3 coding sequence is TGCGCCAGCAGCTTGGGTCTCGGGTTCAAATCGGAGACCCAGTACTTC.

The chain recombines TRBV5-1 with TRBJ1-1; D not resolved. Per germline, CDR1 SGHRS and CDR2 YFSETQ. V was trimmed by 4 bases and J by 1 base, leaving 14 bases between them. CDR3 length: 15 amino acids. The CDR3 region is CASSPVIGSNTEAFF. CDR3 coding DNA: TGCGCCAGCAGCCCGGTAATAGGCTCGAACACTGAAGCTTTCTTT.

This clonotype was picked up a small number of times. The gene calls are TRBV29-1 and TRBJ1-1; D not resolved. The CDR3 is 13 residues long. Germline V CDR1 and CDR2: SQVTM, ANQGSEA. Trimming removed 7 bases from V and 4 bases from J, with 16 bases in between. The CDR3 DNA is TGCAGCGCCCGAAACGCCAGAGGCACTGAAGCTTTCTTT. Translating gives CSARNARGTEAFF.

This clonotype was counted a few times. The chain recombines TRBV20-1 with TRBJ2-7, with 7 bases that match TRBD1. The V and J ends lost 4 bases and 1 base, in that order; junction bases with no gene match: 4. CDR1 is DFQATT and CDR2 is SNEGSKA in the germline V gene (reference sequence). CDR3 length: 13 residues. The CDR3 bases are TGCAGTGCTACCGGGGACAGTTCCTACGAGCAGTACTTC. Translating it yields CSATGDSSYEQYF.

There are a few counts of this clonotype. This rearrangement joins TRBV27 to TRBJ2-7; D is unresolved. CDR3 length: 15 residues. From germline, CDR1 is MNHEY and CDR2 SMNVEV (reference sequence). Trimming removed 2 bases from V and 6 bases from J, with 17 bases in between. The CDR3 DNA reads as TGTGCCAGCAGTTTAACCTTGGGCGGACGCCTCGAGCAGTACTTC. Translation gives CASSLTLGGRLEQYF.

CDR3 amino acids: CASTRQKPSNQPQHF. The CDR3 nucleotides are TGTGCCAGCACCCGACAGAAACCTAGCAATCAGCCCCAGCATTTT. V gene TRBV6-1 combines with J gene TRBJ1-5; the D gene is possibly TRBD1 (5 bases). Germline loops: CDR1 MNHNS, CDR2 SASEGT. Trimming shortened V by 7 bases and J by 0 bases, and 13 bases separated the two germline ends. The CDR3 extends over 15 amino acids.

The chain is built from TRBV30 and TRBJ1-1, with a possible D match to TRBD1 (5 bases). V was clipped by 2 bases and J by 6 bases, with 16 bases between them. This CDR3 contains 14 residues. Germline CDR1 GTSNPN, CDR2 SVGIG (reference sequence). The CDR3 DNA is TGTGCCTGGAGTCCTCTCCTACAGACAGCTGAAGCTTTCTTT. As protein: CAWSPLLQTAEAFF.